This TCR beta chain emerged from a study of Ad26.COV2.S vaccination and SARS-CoV-2 variants. Whole-study context: Each vaccinee took Ad26.COV2.S intramuscularly, once or twice 56 days apart. Broader study findings: Vaccine and placebo recipients had similar non-spike TCR breadth. Analyses of TCR breadth and depth may have underestimated total T cell responses. Spike-specific TCR breadth was greater in vaccine than placebo recipients.

A note on this clone: Its antigen is unknown.

The CDR3 is made up of 14 amino acids. Germline-derived CDR1 and CDR2 are SGHNT and YENEEA. V shed 2 bases and J shed 5 bases, with 12 bases lying between them. Assay: immunoSEQ multiplex PCR; the TCRdb copy retains only in-frame clones and omits some. The top ten clones hold roughly 3% of a sample with some 240,000 clones, roughly 89% of them seen once. Indicated treatment: some 20 received Ad26.COV2.S at low or high dose, single or two shots; 5 received placebo; per-sample allocation not given. Sampling was done on day 63 after the first vaccine or placebo injection. V is TRBV11-3 and J is TRBJ2-5; D ambiguous. This receptor was identified in a person aged 18-60 years who received the Ad26.COV2.S COVID-19 vaccine or a placebo. This specimen consisted of peripheral blood, obtained in a trial of Ad26.COV2.S vaccine versus placebo. This chain's CDR3 is CASSLSRASETQYF. CDR3 DNA sequence: TGTGCCAGCAGCTTAAGTAGGGCGTCGGAGACCCAGTACTTC. Looking up the rest from reference TRBV11-3 and TRBJ2-5 gives the full variable domain: EAGVVQSPRYKIIEKKQPVAFWCNPISGHNTLYWYLQNLGQGPELLIRYENEEAVDDSQLPKDRFSAERLKGVDSTLKIQPAELGDSAVYLCASSLSRASETQYFGPGTRLLVL.